The 28 T cell receptor beta chains presented below share a single source sample, sequenced in a study of neurological immune-mediated disorders. TCRdb itself ran the 5' RACE reads through MiXCR, one entry per CDR3 protein. The sample records some 83,000 distinct CDR3 sequences, approximately 2.4% being singletons. The specimen was PBMCs. The receptors derive from a woman younger than 45 with multiple sclerosis.

This clonotype showed up many times. The chain uses TRBV18 and TRBJ1-2; D might be TRBD1 (5 bases). Germline V lookup: CDR1 KGHSH, CDR2 LQKENI. CDR3 size: 13 residues. Trimming left V 4 bases short and J 6 bases short, with 12 bases between. CDR3 sequence: CASSQQDYDGYTF. The CDR3 DNA sequence: TGTGCCAGCTCACAACAGGATTATGATGGCTACACCTTC.

Many counts were recorded for this clonotype. At one end, the junction sequence differs from germline, possibly due to a read error. The chain links TRBV5-1 to TRBJ2-5; D unclear. The germline V gene has CDR1 SGHRS and CDR2 YFSETQ. The CDR3 spans 11 residues. CDR3 DNA sequence: TGCGCCAGCAGCTTGCAAGGGACCCAGTACTTC. This translates into CASSLQGTQYF.

This clonotype was seen only a few times. The V gene is TRBV28, the J gene TRBJ2-7; weak D call: TRBD1 (6 bases). Germline loops: CDR1 MDHEN, CDR2 SYDVKM. V lost 6 bases to trimming and J lost 9 bases, with 21 bases between them. CDR3 length equals 14 residues. CDR3 in amino acids: CASSTGTSSSAQYF. The CDR3 DNA reads TGTGCCAGCAGCACCGGGACAAGCTCATCAGCGCAGTACTTC.

This clonotype was seen many times. The chain has TRBV7-9 and TRBJ1-2, with a tentative D call TRBD1 (5 bases). The CDR3 loop spans 14 amino acids. Trimming removed 6 bases at V and 0 bases at J, with 11 bases between. Germline V gene lookup returns CDR1 SEHNR and CDR2 FQNEAQ (reference sequence). The DNA of the CDR3 is TGTGCCAGCAGTCAGGACACACCTAACTATGGCTACACCTTC. It codes for CASSQDTPNYGYTF.

There are many counts of this clonotype. This chain joins TRBV6-5 and TRBJ1-1, with 7 bases aligning to TRBD1. The CDR3 loop spans 17 amino acids. Germline-derived CDR1 and CDR2 are MNHEY and SVGAGI. Losses at the gene ends were 2 bases for V and 1 base for J; bases not matched to a gene: 10. The CDR3 nucleotides are TGTGCCAGCAGTTACCAGGGGGGGGGACGGACGAACACTGAAGCTTTCTTT. Amino acid sequence: CASSYQGGGRTNTEAFF.

This clonotype was seen at least ten times. This sequence joins TRBV12-3 or TRBV12-4 and TRBJ1-3; no definite D call. V gave up 3 bases and J gave up 0 bases, with 3 bases separating them. The CDR3 length is 13 residues. Here the CDR3 DNA reads TGTGCCAGCAGTTTGAACTCTGGAAACACCATATATTTT. Protein product: CASSLNSGNTIYF.

Many counts were recorded for this clonotype. V usage is TRBV10-2 and J usage is TRBJ1-1, with unresolved D. Germline assignment: CDR1 WSHSY and CDR2 SAAADI. Trimming took off 0 bases at V and 6 bases at J, with 23 bases between the two ends. The CDR3 has 18 residues. CDR3 in DNA: TGCGCCAGCAGTGAGTCGGGTACAGTCCGATATCGAAGGTCTGAAGCTTTCTTT. It is translated as CASSESGTVRYRRSEAFF.

This clonotype was seen many times. J is TRBJ2-1 and V is TRBV27, with 8 nucleotides matching TRBD2. This CDR3 contains 15 residues. Per the germline V gene, CDR1 is MNHEY and CDR2 is SMNVEV (reference sequence). J lost 8 bases, V lost 2 bases, and 8 bases had no gene match. The CDR3 loop reads CASSLVAGMRDEQFF. CDR3 DNA sequence: TGTGCCAGCAGTTTAGTAGCGGGAATGAGGGATGAGCAGTTCTTC.

This clonotype showed up many times. The V gene is TRBV4-2, the J gene TRBJ1-1; weak D call: TRBD1 (5 bases). From germline, CDR1 is LGHNA and CDR2 YNFKEQ. The CDR3 runs to 15 residues. V shed 1 base and J shed 3 bases, with 12 bases lying between them. Here the CDR3 DNA reads TGTGCCAGCAGCCAAGCAGGGCAGGAAGACACTGAAGCTTTCTTT. This sequence encodes CASSQAGQEDTEAFF.

This clonotype appeared many times. The CDR3 nucleotides are TGTGCCAGCAGCTTCTTGCGGGAGACGGTAGGGGGCACAGATACGCAGTATTTT. This codes for CASSFLRETVGGTDTQYF. The chain links TRBV7-2 to TRBJ2-3; TRBD2 agrees at 7 bases. The J segment lost 1 base and the V segment lost 3 bases, leaving 13 bases of the junction unmatched. This CDR3 spans 18 amino acids. Germline V gene lookup returns CDR1 SGHTA and CDR2 FQGNSA.

This clonotype was seen many times. The rearrangement joins TRBV29-1 to TRBJ1-4, with D uncertain. The length of the CDR3 is 14 residues. Trimming shortened V by 6 bases and J by 0 bases, and 11 bases separated the two germline ends. From germline, CDR1 is SQVTM and CDR2 ANQGSEA. DNA for the CDR3: TGCAGCGTCTCAGAGGGTACAACTAATGAAAAACTGTTTTTT. It encodes CSVSEGTTNEKLFF.

This clonotype was seen ten or more times. CDR3 nucleotide sequence: TGTGCCAGCAGTTCTCGGGGAAACCGGGACACGAACACTGAAGCTTTCTTT. This encodes CASSSRGNRDTNTEAFF. The V and J genes are TRBV27 and TRBJ1-1; TRBD1 might be the D (6 bases). The CDR3 runs 17 residues. Germline V gene lookup returns CDR1 MNHEY and CDR2 SMNVEV (reference sequence). V dropped 4 bases and J dropped 1 base, with 19 bases sitting between them.

The chain links TRBV6-1 to TRBJ2-3; 12 bases line up with TRBD2. The CDR3 runs to 15 residues. The ends lost 10 bases at V and 6 bases at J; junction bases unmatched: 11. From germline, CDR1 is MNHNS and CDR2 SASEGT. The CDR3 region is CATKTLAGGPDTQYF. DNA for the CDR3: TGTGCCACCAAGACTCTAGCGGGAGGGCCTGATACGCAGTATTTT.

This clonotype has a count of ten or more. The chain links TRBV5-1 to TRBJ2-6; D is ambiguous. Trimming took off 4 bases at V and 0 bases at J, with 8 bases between the two ends. This CDR3 is 15 amino acids long. The germline gives CDR1 SGHRS, CDR2 YFSETQ. DNA for the CDR3: TGCGCCAGCAGCCTCACGATCTCTGGGGCCAACGTCCTGACTTTC. Translating it yields CASSLTISGANVLTF. Full variable domain (outside the CDR3, taken from reference TRBV5-1 and TRBJ2-6): KAGVTQTPRYLIKTRGQQVTLSCSPISGHRSVSWYQQTPGQGLQFLFEYFSETQRNKGNFPGRFSGRQFSNSRSEMNVSTLELGDSALYLCASSLTISGANVLTFGAGSRLTVL.

This clonotype has ten or more counts. The CDR3 DNA is TGTGCCAGCAGCTTAGCACAGAGCTCCTACGAGCAGTACTTC. Translation: CASSLAQSSYEQYF. This sequence joins TRBV28 and TRBJ2-7; D is unclear. The V end was cut by 6 bases, the J end by 0 bases, with 12 bases between. The germline CDR1 and CDR2 sequences are MDHEN and SYDVKM. The CDR3 is made up of 14 amino acids.

This clonotype has a count of ten or more. The chain employs TRBV28 and TRBJ2-5, with 8 bases identical to TRBD1. Trimming cost V 5 bases and J 3 bases; bases outside gene matches: 8. Germline V gene sequence: CDR1 MDHEN, CDR2 SYDVKM. The CDR3 has 15 residues. CDR3: CASSGTGTGEETQYF. The CDR3 bases are TGTGCCAGCAGTGGAACCGGGACAGGTGAAGAGACCCAGTACTTC.

This clonotype was counted at least ten times. This chain joins TRBV29-1 and TRBJ2-3; TRBD2 matches at 7 bases. Looked up from germline, CDR1 is SQVTM and CDR2 is ANQGSEA. There are 16 residues in the CDR3. J lost 0 bases, V lost 1 base, and 7 bases had no gene match. The DNA of the CDR3 is TGCAGCGTTGAAGGAGGGCTAGCGGAGAGCACAGATACGCAGTATTTT. Translation: CSVEGGLAESTDTQYF.

This clonotype was counted many times. This chain joins TRBV20-1 and TRBJ2-1; D could derive from TRBD1 or TRBD2 (5 bases each). The germline V gene has CDR1 DFQATT and CDR2 SNEGSKA (reference sequence). Trimming left V 4 bases short and J 3 bases short, with 13 bases between. The CDR3 length is 14 residues. The CDR3 DNA reads as TGCAGTGCTATCGCCGGGACCGTCTACAATGAGCAGTTCTTC. Amino acid sequence: CSAIAGTVYNEQFF.

This clonotype has ten or more counts. The chain combines TRBV25-1 with TRBJ2-1; D is ambiguous. CDR1 and CDR2 (germline): MGHDK, SYGVNS. The V end was cut by 5 bases, the J end by 8 bases, with 4 bases between. The CDR3 has 10 amino acids. CDR3 in amino acids: CASSMDEQFF. The CDR3 DNA is TGTGCCAGCAGTATGGATGAGCAGTTCTTC.

In its sample, this clonotype was seen many times. J is TRBJ2-7 and V is TRBV27, with 9 bases that match TRBD2. Trimming took 2 bases from V and 3 from J; bases not matched to a gene: 5. This CDR3 is 15 amino acids long. Germline V CDR1 and CDR2: MNHEY, SMNVEV (reference sequence). The CDR3 DNA sequence: TGTGCCAGCAGTTTAAGTGGCGGGGGGGACTACGAGCAGTACTTC. Its translation is CASSLSGGGDYEQYF.

This clonotype was recorded many times. The chain joins TRBV13 to TRBJ1-3; unclear D gene. V was shortened by 5 bases and J by 0 bases, with 14 bases between the two germline ends. From germline, CDR1 is PRHDT and CDR2 FYEKMQ (reference sequence). The CDR3 totals 16 residues. Here the CDR3 DNA reads TGTGCCAGCAGCGTAACGGCCGGTCCCTCTGGAAACACCATATATTTT. As protein: CASSVTAGPSGNTIYF.

This clonotype was detected ten times or more. The rearrangement links TRBV5-1 to TRBJ2-5; 14 bases are shared with TRBD2. This CDR3 contains 17 residues. J gave up 0 bases and V 4 bases, and 5 bases lay outside the gene matches. Germline V gene sequence: CDR1 SGHRS, CDR2 YFSETQ. CDR3 coding DNA: TGCGCCAGCAGCGCGGGACTAGCGGGAGCCAACCAAGAGACCCAGTACTTC. Residues: CASSAGLAGANQETQYF.

In its sample, this clonotype was seen many times. This sequence joins TRBV7-2 and TRBJ2-1; 8 nucleotides agree with TRBD2. Germline V CDR1 and CDR2: SGHTA, FQGNSA. The CDR3 is 16 amino acids. The trim removed 5 bases at V and 7 bases at J, leaving 13 bases unmatched. The CDR3 DNA is TGTGCCAGCAGCATAACCGGGACTAGGCCGCTAAATGAGCAGTTCTTC. Translating gives CASSITGTRPLNEQFF.

This clonotype was detected ten times or more. The genes are TRBV5-1 and TRBJ2-1; 9 positions agree with TRBD2. After removal of 4 bases from V and 0 bases from J, the junction contained 8 bases not matched to a gene. The CDR3 extends over 17 amino acids. Looked up from germline, CDR1 is SGHRS and CDR2 is YFSETQ. The CDR3 sequence is CASSPEGSGGSYNEQFF. The CDR3 region has the DNA TGCGCCAGCAGCCCAGAAGGTAGCGGGGGCTCCTACAATGAGCAGTTCTTC. The full variable domain, its missing parts supplied by reference TRBV5-1 and TRBJ2-1, is KAGVTQTPRYLIKTRGQQVTLSCSPISGHRSVSWYQQTPGQGLQFLFEYFSETQRNKGNFPGRFSGRQFSNSRSEMNVSTLELGDSALYLCASSPEGSGGSYNEQFFGPGTRLTVL.

This clonotype was seen many times. V usage is TRBV5-1 and J usage is TRBJ2-7, with 9 bases that match TRBD1. The CDR3 contains 14 residues. V dropped 2 bases and J dropped 5; count of bases not matched to a gene: 5. In germline, CDR1 is SGHRS, CDR2 YFSETQ. CDR3 protein: CASSFFDRGNEQYF. The CDR3 bases are TGCGCCAGCAGCTTTTTTGACAGGGGGAACGAGCAGTACTTC.

This clonotype was found many times. The chain joins TRBV7-2 to TRBJ2-2; TRBD2 is a possible D gene (5 bases). Trimming removed 5 bases from V and 4 bases from J, with 14 bases in between. The CDR3 contains 15 residues. The germline CDR1 and CDR2 sequences are SGHTA and FQGNSA. The CDR3 nucleotides read TGTGCCAGCAGCCGAGAACAGCGGACCACCGGGGAGCTGTTTTTT. Translating gives CASSREQRTTGELFF.

In its sample, this clonotype was seen many times. The V call is TRBV20-1, the J call TRBJ1-1; D is uncertain. Germline values: CDR1 DFQATT, CDR2 SNEGSKA (reference sequence). The CDR3 loop spans 12 amino acids. Trimming took 6 bases from V and 0 from J, leaving 8 bases between them. Written as DNA, the CDR3 is TGCAGTGCCAGAAAATTGAACACTGAAGCTTTCTTT. Translation gives CSARKLNTEAFF.

Worth noting for this clonotype: This may arise from a read error, as a much more abundant clone is one base away. The chain uses TRBV27 and TRBJ2-7; 7 bases are shared with TRBD2. The CDR3 covers 14 residues. CDR1 is MNHEY and CDR2 is SMNVEV in the germline V gene (reference sequence). V gave up 4 bases and J gave up 3 bases; unmatched junction bases: 6. The CDR3 is CASSSGLDGYEQYF. CDR3 bases: TGTGCCAGCAGTTCAGGACTAGACGGCTACGAGCAGTACTTC.